The entry below gives a single TCR beta chain sequence along with its context. The table lists this clonotype with many counts. What this receptor recognizes is not known. Per-base qualities were not stored, and no clone one base away is much larger. Sequencing was carried out with an Illumina HiSeq 1500. The public reads were quality trimmed at Q25 with fastp and then assembled into clones with MiXCR by TCRdb, keeping productive beta chains. CDR3 protein sequences are deduplicated, and each keeps its most common genes and DNA. In all, the sample holds approximately 490,000 distinct CDR3 sequences, and around 11% of those were seen once. Of the sample, more than 8.5% is held by the ten largest clones. The data stem from a study of T cell repertoires in cytomegalovirus infection (dated by TCRdb to about 2019). Some background on the complete study: Donor HLA type was relevant to the analysis, as public TCR beta signatures indicated carriage of CMV infection together with the matching HLA type.

What the work shows at the level of the full study, not this receptor alone: Carriers of CMV infection plus the relevant HLA type were discriminated by the cumulative frequency of public TCR beta family members in the study cohort and in an independent roughly 340-donor cohort. The ex vivo response was dominated by HLA-C-restricted CMV-specific TCR beta clonotypes, which also provided the single most frequent clonotype in two of eight donors.

From the germline V gene, CDR1 is MNHEY and CDR2 is SVGEGT. The CDR3 goes from the cysteine to the phenylalanine over 11 residues. The kept DNA is CDR3 alone, 33 bases in frame from the first base. Trimming costs V 6 bases and J 3 bases, and their ends lie 6 bases apart. The V gene is TRBV6-2 or TRBV6-3 and the J gene is TRBJ2-7; there is no confident call for the D gene. This sequence was found in a human donor in good health (CMV status not recorded). Some clones in this sample may be carry-over from other donors' samples. The sample was PBMCs. The CDR3 here reads CASRSNYEQYF. In nucleotides, the sequence is TGTGCCAGCAGATCTAACTACGAGCAGTACTTC.